One and the same sample provided the 20 T cell receptor beta chains below, sequenced in a study of blood T cell repertoires in COVID-19. Clones were sequenced by immunoSEQ multiplex PCR, and TCRdb holds only the in-frame ones, with some missing. The table lists about 190,000 clones, nearly 90% of them singletons. Material for sequencing was peripheral blood. These receptors were obtained from a man aged 55 to 69 with active or convalescent COVID-19.

The CDR3, as DNA: TGCGCCAGCAGCCAAGAGGACAGGGTGGATAATTCACCCCTCCACTTT. Translation: CASSQEDRVDNSPLHF. The chain couples TRBV4-1 to TRBJ1-6; 8 nucleotides agree with TRBD1. The germline gives CDR1 MGHRA, CDR2 YSYEKL. This CDR3 region has 16 residues. J gave up 5 bases and V 0 bases, and 3 bases lay outside the gene matches.

The chain employs TRBV2 and TRBJ1-2, with D perhaps TRBD1 (5 bases). Germline assignment: CDR1 SNHLY and CDR2 FYNNEI. The CDR3 has 13 residues. Deletions cut 7 bases from V and 2 bases from J, with 11 bases between. CDR3 residues: CASISDTNYGYTF. The CDR3 DNA is TGTGCCAGCATATCGGACACGAACTATGGCTACACCTTC.

The CDR3 reads CASSGGLDSNQPQHF. The CDR3 bases are TGTGCCAGCAGTGGGGGCTTGGATAGCAATCAGCCCCAGCATTTT. The chain combines TRBV2 with TRBJ1-5; tentatively, D is TRBD1 (5 bases). CDR3 size: 15 residues. Germline CDR1 is SNHLY and CDR2 is FYNNEI. Trimming cost V 4 bases and J 0 bases, with 10 bases left between them.

This chain uses TRBV7-2 with TRBJ2-1; 8 bases are shared with TRBD1. Germline V CDR1 and CDR2: SGHTA, FQGNSA. This CDR3 has 15 amino acids. The trim removed 1 base at V and 5 bases at J, leaving 4 bases unmatched. CDR3 bases: TGTGCCAGCAGCTTAGTGGGGACAGGTAACAATGAGCAGTTCTTC. Translated: CASSLVGTGNNEQFF.

The chain recombines TRBV6-6 with TRBJ2-7, with a tentative D call TRBD1 (7 bases). This CDR3 has 15 amino acids. CDR1 MNHNY and CDR2 SVGAGI come from the germline V gene (reference sequence). Trimming stripped 5 bases from V and 5 bases from J, with 19 bases between. As DNA, the CDR3 is TGTGCCAGCAGTCCTCGAGGGCAGGGGGGCCACGAGCAGTACTTC. As protein: CASSPRGQGGHEQYF.

The rearrangement uses TRBV7-9 and TRBJ1-6; tentative D call: TRBD1 (5 bases). Trimming took 6 bases from V and 4 from J, leaving 22 bases between them. This CDR3 is 18 amino acids long. Germline CDR1 is SEHNR and CDR2 is FQNEAQ (reference sequence). CDR3: CASSRRRRDSQYNSPLHF. The CDR3 DNA sequence: TGTGCCAGCAGTCGCCGCCGCCGGGACTCGCAATATAATTCACCCCTCCACTTT. The full variable domain, completed using reference TRBV7-9 and TRBJ1-6, is DTGVSQNPRHKITKRGQNVTFRCDPISEHNRLYWYRQTLGQGPEFLTYFQNEAQLEKSRLLSDRFSAERPKGSFSTLEIQRTEQGDSAMYLCASSRRRRDSQYNSPLHFGNGTRLTVT.

The rearrangement links TRBV11-2 to TRBJ2-5; TRBD2 agrees at 10 bases. CDR3 length equals 15 residues. The germline gives CDR1 SGHAT, CDR2 FQNNGV. Germline trimming cut 4 bases from V and 4 bases from J; bases unmatched to any gene: 6. Here the CDR3 reads CASSSSGGARETQYF. The CDR3 DNA reads as TGTGCCAGCAGCTCCAGCGGGGGGGCCAGAGAGACCCAGTACTTC.

V and J are TRBV24-1 and TRBJ2-1, with 9 bases that match TRBD2. Trimming took 0 bases from V and 8 from J; bases not matched to a gene: 7. Germline CDR1 KGHDR, CDR2 SFDVKD. This CDR3 contains 16 residues. For the CDR3, the DNA is TGTGCCACCAGTGATTTGCGGCGGGGGGGCATAGATGAGCAGTTCTTC. Translation: CATSDLRRGGIDEQFF.

The rearrangement uses TRBV7-9 and TRBJ1-5; weak D call: TRBD1 (6 bases). The CDR3 spans 15 residues. The V gene's germline CDR1 is SEHNR and CDR2 FQNEAQ (reference sequence). Trimming left V 8 bases short and J 6 bases short, with 20 bases between. Here the CDR3 reads CASASEVGAGQPQHF. DNA of the CDR3: TGTGCCAGCGCCTCGGAGGTGGGGGCAGGTCAGCCCCAGCATTTT.

V gene TRBV3-1 (or the pseudogene TRBV3-2) combines with J gene TRBJ2-3; 15 bases map to TRBD2. CDR1 is LGHDT, CDR2 YNNKEL, per germline (reference sequence). The CDR3 contains 17 residues. J gave up 4 bases and V 4 bases, and 6 bases lay outside the gene matches. CDR3 residues: CASSPGLAGGGADTQYF. The CDR3 coding sequence is TGTGCCAGCAGCCCGGGACTAGCGGGGGGTGGGGCAGATACGCAGTATTTT.

This clone was observed once. The chain combines TRBV7-6 with TRBJ2-1; 10 nucleotides align to TRBD2. CDR1 is SGHVS and CDR2 is FNYEAQ in the germline V gene. The CDR3 has 16 residues. J was trimmed by 1 base and V by 6 bases; bases with no gene match: 6. CDR3 nucleotide sequence: TGTGCCAGCAGTTTCGGACTAGCGGCATCCTACAATGAGCAGTTCTTC. This sequence encodes CASSFGLAASYNEQFF.

This chain links TRBV7-9 with TRBJ1-1, with 12 bases fitting TRBD1. V dropped 4 bases and J dropped 0; count of bases not matched to a gene: 6. CDR3 length: 17 residues. CDR1 is SEHNR, CDR2 FQNEAQ, per germline (reference sequence). CDR3 region: CASSSPGQGALNTEAFF. CDR3 DNA sequence: TGTGCCAGCAGCTCCCCGGGACAGGGGGCTTTGAACACTGAAGCTTTCTTT. The entire variable domain, with the rest obtained from reference TRBV7-9 and TRBJ1-1, is as follows: DTGVSQNPRHKITKRGQNVTFRCDPISEHNRLYWYRQTLGQGPEFLTYFQNEAQLEKSRLLSDRFSAERPKGSFSTLEIQRTEQGDSAMYLCASSSPGQGALNTEAFFGQGTRLTVV.

The table lists this clone with a count of one. The chain joins TRBV5-6 to TRBJ1-2; D ambiguous. Trimming cost V 1 base and J 5 bases, with 12 bases left between them. CDR1 SGHDT and CDR2 YYEEEE come from the germline V gene. The CDR3 has 14 residues. CDR3 DNA: TGTGCCAGCAGCTTGAATTTCCAGAATTATGGCTACACCTTC. This translates into CASSLNFQNYGYTF.

V usage is TRBV4-2 and J usage is TRBJ1-4; no firm D call. Germline V CDR1 and CDR2: LGHNA, YNFKEQ. The CDR3 is made up of 14 amino acids. V was pared by 4 bases and J by 8 bases, with 14 bases between. The DNA for the CDR3 is TGTGCCAGCAGCCTCTCTTCGGGTGGAGAAAAACTGTTTTTT. It is translated as CASSLSSGGEKLFF.

The chain recombines TRBV5-6 with TRBJ1-2; 11 nucleotides agree with TRBD1. V lost 2 bases, J lost 7 bases, and 1 base stayed unmatched. CDR1 and CDR2 (germline): SGHDT, YYEEEE. This CDR3 has 13 residues. The CDR3 protein is CASSLGQGAGYTF. CDR3 coding DNA: TGTGCCAGCAGCTTAGGACAGGGGGCTGGCTACACCTTC.

The rearrangement links TRBV2 to TRBJ2-5, with D perhaps TRBD2 (5 bases). The CDR3 loop spans 14 amino acids. The germline CDR1 and CDR2 sequences are SNHLY and FYNNEI. Deletions cut 4 bases from V and 7 bases from J, with 16 bases between. CDR3 coding DNA: TGTGCCAGCAGTGGCGGGCAGGCCCCTTGGACCCAGTACTTC. Translated, it gives CASSGGQAPWTQYF.

As concerns this clone: In the same sample, other DNA sequences code for this CDR3. The chain links TRBV5-4 to TRBJ1-2; maybe TRBD1 (5 bases). V lost 4 bases and J lost 2, with 9 bases in between. Germline V gene data show CDR1 as SGHNT and CDR2 as YYREEE (reference sequence). The CDR3 is 13 amino acids. In DNA, the CDR3 is TGTGCCAGCAGCCCGGACACGAACTATGGCTACACCTTC. This gives the protein CASSPDTNYGYTF. The variable domain in full, completed from reference TRBV5-4 and TRBJ1-2, reads ETGVTQSPTHLIKTRGQQVTLRCSSQSGHNTVSWYQQALGQGPQFIFQYYREEENGRGNFPPRFSGLQFPNYSSELNVNALELDDSALYLCASSPDTNYGYTFGSGTRLTVV.

The chain couples TRBV11-1 to TRBJ1-6; weak D call: TRBD1 (5 bases). Germline V lookup: CDR1 SGHAT, CDR2 FQDESV (reference sequence). CDR3 length: 15 residues. V was clipped by 7 bases and J by 4 bases, with 14 bases between them. The CDR3 reads CASTRDSQYNSPLHF. CDR3 nucleotide sequence: TGTGCCAGCACCAGAGACAGCCAATATAATTCACCCCTCCACTTT.

As for this clone: Other nucleotide sequences in the sample specify the same CDR3. The DNA of the CDR3 is TGCGCCAGCAGCTCGGGACAGCCTTCCTACGAGCAGTACTTC. It is translated as CASSSGQPSYEQYF. This sequence joins TRBV5-1 and TRBJ2-7; 7 nucleotides align to TRBD1. This CDR3 has 14 amino acids. Germline V gene sequence: CDR1 SGHRS, CDR2 YFSETQ. Trimming took 3 bases from V and 1 from J; bases not matched to a gene: 4.

J is TRBJ2-7 and V is TRBV6-1; D is perhaps TRBD1 (5 bases). CDR3 size: 14 residues. The V and J ends lost 2 bases and 1 base respectively, with 9 bases between them. Germline loops: CDR1 MNHNS, CDR2 SASEGT. The CDR3 coding sequence is TGTGCCAGCAGTGAAAGGGGCCTATCCTACGAGCAGTACTTC. Protein sequence: CASSERGLSYEQYF.